This TCR beta chain was recovered during a study of CD8 T cells in ankylosing spondylitis. Study-level points and caveats: Ankylosing spondylitis blood seemed to carry a telltale TCR beta motif made of under ten highly homologous variants.

With respect to this clonotype: Its target is not known.

Trimming took off 6 bases at V and 7 bases at J, with 13 bases between the two ends. Germline V CDR1 and CDR2: ENHRY, SYGVKD. The CDR3 totals 13 residues. TCRdb reprocessed the 5' RACE reads with MiXCR, giving one entry per CDR3 protein. Of about 420,000 distinct CDR3 sequences in the sample, approximately 20% are singletons; the top ten hold approximately 16%. This chain links TRBV10-3 with TRBJ2-1; D remains ambiguous. Material for sequencing was blood, either unsorted or a sorted T cell fraction (not recorded which). The sequence came from a male donor with ankylosing spondylitis. The CDR3, as DNA: TGTGCCATCAGGGAGACAACATTAAATGAGCAGTTCTTC. It specifies CAIRETTLNEQFF.